The entry that follows covers one TCR beta chain sequence. These data come from a study of blood T cells in healthy people across ages. Study at large: When template switching was applied, about one barcoded beta molecule was captured per two T cells.

Sample-barcoded 5' priming and a J-beta primer mix drove a second PCR of 7 to 11 cycles. CDR3-containing paired-end reads numbering at least 2.5 million came from each sample. TCRdb reanalysed the 5' RACE reads using MiXCR and keeps one entry per CDR3 protein. The data hold 780,000 or so distinct CDR3 sequences, with 56% observed a single time. The CDR3 is 15 residues long. Germline CDR1 is SNHLY and CDR2 is FYNNEI. This sequence joins TRBV2 and TRBJ2-5; unclear D gene. Near its end, the DNA agrees better with TRBJ2-7, so the J call may be wrong. Sequencing was performed on blood. This TCR was recovered from a middle-aged man in good health. DNA for the CDR3: TGTGCCGGCAAACAGTTCGTGGAATCCGTCGGCGAGCAGTACTTC. Translated: CAGKQFVESVGEQYF.